This T cell receptor (beta chain) was identified in a study of cytomegalovirus exposure and HLA in healthy donors. The V and J ends lost 3 bases and 2 bases respectively, with 9 bases between them. This CDR3 has 14 residues. CDR1 is MNHEY, CDR2 SMNVEV, per germline (reference sequence). Clones were sequenced by immunoSEQ multiplex PCR, and TCRdb holds only the in-frame ones, with some missing. The sample lists about 160,000 clones; under 90% were seen once. The rearrangement links TRBV27 to TRBJ2-3, with D perhaps matching TRBD1 (5 bases). The sequence was collected from a man in his late teens or twenties in good health and CMV-seropositive. Sequencing was carried out using PBMCs. The CDR3 sequence: CASSFQGTTDTQYF. CDR3 sequence (DNA): TGTGCCAGCAGTTTCCAGGGAACCACAGATACGCAGTATTTT.